The present entry profiles one TCR beta chain with its context. The sample comes from a study of control samples from healthy donors and cancer patients. Per germline, CDR1 MNHEY and CDR2 SVGAGI. CDR3 length equals 15 residues. The V and J ends lost 2 bases and 2 bases respectively, with 12 bases between them. Profiling relied on immunoSEQ multiplex PCR, and the TCRdb table lists in-frame clones only, not all of them. The repertoire has approximately 120,000 clones, around 87% of them found once; the top ten carry 2.9%. This rearrangement joins TRBV6-5 to TRBJ1-1, with D possibly being TRBD1 (5 bases). The sequence was collected from a man aged 60 to 75 in good health. Sequencing was carried out using blood. The CDR3: CASSYSGRGNTEAFF. CDR3 bases: TGTGCCAGCAGTTACAGTGGACGGGGCAACACTGAAGCTTTCTTT.